This T cell receptor (beta chain) was profiled in a study of regulatory T cells in long-lasting Graves disease. Study-wide points: Patients whose Graves' disease persisted exhibited lower TCR diversity than those newly diagnosed.

Building of the TCR beta libraries involved iRepertoire HTBI primers and Arm-PCR of CDR3 regions. TCRdb called the multiplex PCR reads again in MiXCR, with one record for every CDR3 protein. The repertoire has about 470,000 distinct CDR3 sequences, under 15% of them found once; the top ten carry approximately 16%. The time point here: newly diagnosed GD, antithyroid drugs for less than 3 months. PBMCs were the source of the RNA used for TCR sequencing. This clonotype was counted many times. Its antigen remains unidentified. The same sample was also used in a study of T cells in Graves' hyperthyroidism and ophthalmopathy. Per that study: Researchers found most expanded thyroid clonotypes above 0.001 in blood as well.

The TCR comes from a woman in her 30s with Graves disease. The sample here was peripheral blood mononuclear cells (PBMCs), taken at new diagnosis, from a patient treated with antithyroid drugs.

The CDR3 sequence: CASSWTRVDTQYF. The CDR3 nucleotides read TGCGCCAGCAGCTGGACTCGAGTGGATACGCAGTATTTT. The rearrangement uses TRBV5-1 and TRBJ2-3; D is perhaps TRBD2 (5 bases). Trimming pared 3 bases from V and 6 bases from J, leaving 11 bases between. Germline V gene sequence: CDR1 SGHRS, CDR2 YFSETQ. CDR3 size: 13 residues.